Here is one T cell receptor beta chain with its context. The sample comes from a study of T cell responses to AZD1222 COVID-19 vaccine. The table came from immunoSEQ multiplex PCR; TCRdb's copy has only in-frame clones and leaves some out. The repertoire holds under 200,000 clones, with 90% as singletons. Germline-derived CDR1 and CDR2 are SGHNT and YENEEA. This CDR3 has 18 amino acids. V gave up 5 bases and J gave up 0 bases; unmatched junction bases: 10. The rearrangement uses TRBV11-3 and TRBJ1-4; 9 bases align to TRBD1. The clonotype was recovered from an adult in good health. Material: peripheral blood, obtained on day 0 of AZD1222 vaccination. CDR3 sequence reads: CASSPRRTGASTNEKLFF. The CDR3, as DNA: TGTGCCAGCAGCCCCAGGAGGACAGGGGCTTCAACTAATGAAAAACTGTTTTTT.